A single T cell receptor beta chain is shown here with its context. Which antigen it targets is not known. The input lacks base qualities; no much larger clone sits a single base away. These data come from a study of cytomegalovirus exposure and HLA in healthy donors listed by TCRdb under 2017. The study in broad terms: An earlier analysis of some 600 of the donors reported roughly 300 Gb of sequence data and 95 million to 140 million unique TCR beta sequences obtained from 180 million or so T cells. About 310 gigabases of sequencing data and 80 million or so unique TCR sequences were included in an early release covering about 700 HLA-typed donors. The genetic ancestry cluster associated with self-reported Caucasian donors included about four fifths of the 398 genotyped donors. The aim of the study was to test whether cataloging public T cell receptors could identify signatures of past pathogen exposure. The study profiled the T cell repertoires of under 850 subjects by immunosequencing and related them to cytomegalovirus serostatus. In addition to the first cohort of approximately 670 subjects, a separate validation cohort of 120 different subjects was used. High-throughput TCR immunosequencing, statistical association of individual TCRs with disease status, and machine learning were combined to predict cytomegalovirus infection status. To study patterns of TCR occurrence, a later analysis re-analyzed previously published TCR beta repertoires from around 670 donors and added high-resolution HLA genotyping. Rather than using new phenotypic data, the later analysis identified candidate immune exposures from TCR beta sequences and from how often those sequences occurred across donors. An earlier analysis of several hundred of the donors used high-throughput TCR beta sequencing to judge whether each TCR beta V gene segment behaved as functional or pseudogenic. Donor age, sex, ethnicity and CMV serostatus were collected together with the repertoire data. A later genetic analysis took genome-wide SNP genotypes for about 65% of the roughly 670 donors and used that subset as a discovery cohort. All discovery cohort repertoires had been generated on a single sequencing platform. Both class I and class II loci were covered by HLA typing, at four-digit resolution. The number of typed donors differed by locus: 629-630 for A, B, C, DRB1 and DQB1; 522 for DQA1; 600 to 610 for DPA1; and around 490 for DPB1. About 5 DR-DQ haplotypes were handled as single units for association and clustering, since linkage in the cohort was strong. Among roughly 370 genotyped donors of the cohort, an average of around 240,000 unique TCR beta nucleotide sequences were sequenced per donor, around 20% of them non-productive.

V is cut by 5 bases and J by 1 base, and the space between the germline ends is 8 bases. The CDR3 runs 13 amino acids, cysteine and phenylalanine included. The kept DNA is CDR3 alone, 39 bases in frame from the first base. In the germline V gene, CDR1 corresponds to MRHNA and CDR2 to SNTAGT. What the research found in general, with its limitations: Because the 87-base-pair reads could not distinguish some IMGT-functional V segments, including TRBV6-2 and TRBV6-3, those segments were excluded. In both the original and validation cohorts, the classifier was reported to diagnose cytomegalovirus status with high specificity and sensitivity. While some public TCRs were present in many individuals, most TCR sequences turned up only very rarely across donors. Immune exposure information for the cohort was limited to CMV serostatus. Strong co-occurrence of HLA alleles, especially DR and DQ, made assigning TCR associations to individual alleles difficult. It was suggested by the authors that the approach could potentially be generalized to other disease states and immunological phenotypes. A further reported finding was that TCR beta sequences accurately predicted the HLA-A and HLA-B alleles for most subjects in the first cohort. A group of highly shared sequence variants was considered likely to be a technical artifact of the sequencing pipeline. Compared with the roughly 710-donor mean, donors in an Asian-associated ancestry cluster had fewer N-insertions in productive TCRs, according to a later genetic analysis. V-gene and J-gene trimming of TCR beta chains was associated with a missense DCLRE1C variant in a later genetic analysis, and the association was replicated in an independent cohort. This cohort had only TCR beta chains sequenced, and the lack of alpha or paired-chain data limited which features could be detected. Because counts were too low, more than 15 rarely observed V segments, including chromosome 9 orphons, were left out of the earlier analysis of 587 of the donors. According to a later analysis, most CMV-associated TCR beta chains appeared to be HLA-restricted, and the HLA associations seemed to be driven largely by CMV exposure. Correlated functional status among segregating V segments might be attributable to linkage disequilibrium, but an unknown experimental factor could not be ruled out. In an earlier analysis of around 600 of the donors, most TCR beta V segments were observed in productive rearrangements about 90% or about 30% of the time, broadly matching IMGT annotations. According to a later analysis, parvovirus B19, influenza, CMV and Epstein-Barr virus appeared linked to several top co-occurrence clusters. HLA typing was unavailable for some donors at each locus, so association tests used only the typed subset. In a later analysis, 15,000 to 20,000 TCR beta sequences were associated with specific HLA alleles at a false discovery rate of 0.05. The presence/absence analyses assumed that sequencing depth was roughly uniform across donors, and that assumption may not be true. In a later analysis, HLA-associated TCR beta chains were found to be more clonally expanded and to have lower generation probabilities than equally common non-associated chains. A later analysis found that TCR association rates varied across HLA loci, with DRB1 alleles showing the most associated TCRs and HLA-C alleles the fewest. A few of the identified cytomegalovirus-associated TCR beta chains were confirmed in vitro to be specific for cytomegalovirus antigens. In the study, 164 TCR beta chains were listed as associated with cytomegalovirus.

Library generation was performed with the immunoSEQ multiplex PCR assay. The multiplex PCR relied on a mix of 60 forward primers for TCR Vbeta segments and 13 reverse primers for TCR Jbeta segments. A multiplex PCR assay on genomic DNA amplified the CDR3 region of rearranged TCR beta genes. The amplified TCR beta libraries were sequenced on the Illumina HiSeq System as 87-base-pair reads. In the source study's methods: Across the 670 or so repertoires, a later analysis counted 75 million to 90 million unique TCR beta chains, about 10 million of which were shared by at least two donors. A nearest-neighbor algorithm error-corrected the raw reads and collapsed the reads into unique sequences, merging closely related sequences to remove PCR and sequencing errors. V, D and J gene segments were assigned by aligning CDR3 sequences to IMGT reference sequences. For a sequence to be retained, a match of at least six nucleotides to both a V gene segment and a J gene segment was required. A rearrangement was called productive if the CDR3 had no stop codons and remained in frame with V and J, and every other rearrangement was called non-productive. CDR3 was defined according to IMGT convention as the region running from the second conserved V-encoded cysteine to the conserved J-encoded phenylalanine. The earlier analysis of about 530 of the donors excluded any sequence lacking an unambiguous match to a single V gene segment. In an earlier analysis of some 590 of the donors, a V segment was called functional when productive rearrangements were above 56.7%, and segregating when the standard deviation between donors exceeded 5%. To diagnose cytomegalovirus status from the catalog of TCR beta chain sequences, a statistical classification framework was built. In a later analysis, TCR nucleotide sequences were compared against IMGT/GENE-DB human TR gene sequences so that V and J genes could be assigned. The TCRdist pipeline was used in a later analysis to assign CDR3 sequences and most-parsimonious VDJ recombination scenarios. In a later analysis, every TCR beta chain was defined by the combination of its CDR3 amino acid sequence and its V-gene family, and reads without a unique V-gene family were dropped. To address suspected cross-contamination and a sequencing artifact, a later analysis removed 450 to 700 highly shared, low-generation-probability nucleotide sequences. For each public chain, a later analysis derived a clonal expansion index from normalized ranks of inferred template counts within each repertoire. In a later analysis, generation probabilities were computed with a VDJ recombination model fitted to out-of-frame rearrangements, and the resulting probabilities were checked against IGoR. In a later analysis, TCR-TCR, TCR-HLA and TCR-CMV co-occurrence was scored with hypergeometric tests, and a repertoire-size bias correction was applied to TCR pairs. To estimate false discovery rates, a later analysis permuted the HLA or CMV assignments 20 times. In a later analysis, co-occurring TCRs were grouped using DBSCAN, and TCRdist sequence similarity was added for clustering within HLA-allele-positive subsets. Repertoires with fewer than 30,000 or more than 120,000 public chains, plus five repertoires with anomalous nucleotide sharing, were excluded from co-occurrence clustering. Drawn from immuneACCESS, this table holds only the in-frame rearrangements with V and J called that TCRdb kept. Clones are partly lost; checked studies trace under half to an unresolved V gene and leave the rest unexplained. V and J calls plus clone size are reproduced from that table; the DNA served to infer D and trimming. The table for this sample lists some 100,000 clones; 60% to 80% of them were counted only once. More than 2% of the sample is held by the ten biggest clonotypes.

The cohort was made up of 666 healthy bone marrow donors. All cohort members were sampled while nominally healthy, although unrecorded immune exposures were likely present. CMV serostatus was positive for more than 250 and negative for about 55% of the 666 cohort members, and was not recorded for this donor. A peripheral blood sample was collected from each donor, and TCR beta sequencing was performed on peripheral blood mononuclear cells. The Qiagen DNeasy Blood Extraction Kit was used to extract genomic DNA from the blood cell samples. The sequence is built from TRBV6-4 and TRBJ1-1; the D segment cannot be called with confidence. This clonotype originated in a human donor in good health. Material: PBMCs. The DNA sequence is as follows: TGTGCCAGCAGTTTACACACGAACACTGAAGCTTTCTTT. The translation is CASSLHTNTEAFF.